The entry that follows covers one TCR beta chain sequence. This record comes from a study of blood T cell repertoires in COVID-19. Here immunoSEQ multiplex PCR was the method, and the copy in TCRdb shows in-frame clones only, minus some. In the table there are approximately 100,000 clones, around four fifths of which are singletons. The V gene's germline CDR1 is LNHDA and CDR2 SQIVND (reference sequence). The V segment lost 5 bases and the J segment 2 bases; nucleotides outside the gene matches: 11. The CDR3 has 18 residues. This clonotype was sampled from a man in his 70s with acute or convalescent COVID-19. The genes are TRBV19 and TRBJ2-5; TRBD2 matches at 13 bases. Sequenced sample: peripheral blood. CDR3 region: CASSYGGTSGGVQETQYF. DNA for the CDR3: TGTGCCAGTAGTTATGGTGGAACTAGCGGGGGGGTTCAAGAGACCCAGTACTTC. The whole variable domain, filled in from reference TRBV19 and TRBJ2-5, reads DGGITQSPKYLFRKEGQNVTLSCEQNLNHDAMYWYRQDPGQGLRLIYYSQIVNDFQKGDIAEGYSVSREKKESFPLTVTSAQKNPTAFYLCASSYGGTSGGVQETQYFGPGTRLLVL.